Listed below are T cell receptor beta chains from one sample, sequenced in a study of vaccination and CD4 T cells after COVID-19. No antigens are known for them. TCRdb recomputed calls from the PCR reads with MiXCR, one row per CDR3 protein. The sample carries some 17,000 distinct CDR3 sequences, roughly 56% recorded once. Here the sequenced sample was CD4+ T cells from blood, cultured in vitro, taken after SARS-CoV-2 vaccination. The receptors derive from a human donor who had recovered from COVID-19. CDR3s include the opening cysteine and the closing phenylalanine or tryptophan. A D gene is named only where the DNA matches it firmly. Clone size is stated in some rows and not others, as once, few, many or a class when expanded.

CDR3 length	V gene	J gene	clone size	D gene	CDR3 protein	CDR3 DNA
16	TRBV6-5	TRBJ1-2	NA	TRBD1	CASSYPPGQGNYGYTF	TGTGCCAGCAGTTACCCGCCGGGACAGGGAAACTATGGCTACACCTTC
15	TRBV10-2	TRBJ2-1	NA	NA	CASRDLAGTSNEQFF	TGCGCCAGCAGGGACCTGGCGGGGACCTCCAATGAGCAGTTCTTC
14	TRBV6-1	TRBJ1-5	NA	NA	CASSDLTGYQPQHF	TGTGCCAGCAGTGATTTAACGGGTTATCAGCCCCAGCATTTT
15	TRBV27	TRBJ1-1	few	NA	CASALIESWNTEAFF	TGTGCCAGCGCCCTAATAGAATCCTGGAACACTGAAGCTTTCTTT
12	TRBV28	TRBJ1-3	NA	TRBD1	CGTGDLGNTIYF	TGTGGGACAGGGGACCTTGGAAACACCATATATTTT
12	TRBV7-2	TRBJ1-2	NA	NA	CASSPLDYGYTF	TGTGCCAGCAGCCCCTTGGACTATGGCTACACCTTC
13	TRBV7-8	TRBJ2-7	NA	NA	CASSLNSLYEQYF	TGTGCCAGCAGCTTGAACAGCCTCTACGAGCAGTACTTC
14	TRBV6-1	TRBJ1-5	NA	TRBD1	CASSRDSSNQPQHF	TGTGCCAGCAGTCGGGACAGTAGCAATCAGCCCCAGCATTTT
13	TRBV6-1	TRBJ2-3	NA	NA	CASRRGDRDFQYF	TGTGCCAGCAGGCGGGGAGACCGGGACTTTCAGTATTTT
14	TRBV27	TRBJ1-6	NA	NA	CASSTTRDNSPLHF	TGTGCCAGCAGCACAACCAGGGACAATTCACCCCTCCACTTT
15	TRBV18	TRBJ2-3	few	TRBD2	CASSPASGGADTQYF	TGTGCCAGCTCACCGGCTAGCGGGGGGGCAGATACGCAGTATTTT
15	TRBV19	TRBJ1-5	NA	TRBD1	CASSMGRGSNQPQHF	TGTGCCAGTAGTATGGGCAGGGGGAGCAATCAGCCCCAGCATTTT
14	TRBV6-4	TRBJ2-2	NA	TRBD1	CASSSQGDTGELFF	TGTGCCAGCAGTTCCCAGGGGGACACCGGGGAGCTGTTTTTT
16	TRBV19	TRBJ1-2	few	TRBD1	CASLFGSEQGARGYTF	TGTGCCAGCCTCTTTGGATCTGAACAGGGGGCAAGGGGCTACACCTTC
16	TRBV7-2	TRBJ1-2	few	NA	CASSRNSRTHNYGYTF	TGTGCCAGCAGCCGAAACTCGAGGACTCACAACTATGGCTACACCTTC
16	TRBV7-2	TRBJ1-1	NA	NA	CASSHFHRGTGAEAFF	TGTGCCAGCAGCCATTTCCACCGGGGCACGGGTGCTGAAGCTTTCTTT
11	TRBV14	TRBJ2-7	once	NA	CASSQGWGQYF	TGTGCCAGCAGCCAAGGGTGGGGGCAGTACTTC
18	TRBV25-1	TRBJ1-1	NA	TRBD1	CASSEYRGTGGASTEAFF	TGTGCCAGCAGTGAATATAGGGGGACAGGGGGCGCGAGCACTGAAGCTTTCTTT
15	TRBV5-4	TRBJ2-3	few	TRBD2	CASSSLRGGRDTQYF	TGTGCCAGCAGCTCCTTACGGGGGGGCCGTGATACGCAGTATTTT
11	TRBV5-1	TRBJ2-7	NA	NA	CASSLEAEQYF	TGCGCCAGCAGCTTGGAGGCAGAGCAGTACTTC
15	TRBV18	TRBJ2-7	NA	TRBD2	CASSPLSGRALEQYF	TGTGCCAGCTCACCTCTAAGCGGGAGGGCCCTCGAGCAGTACTTC
15	TRBV20-1	TRBJ2-1	NA	TRBD1	CSARRQGWWENEQFF	TGCAGTGCTAGGAGACAGGGGTGGTGGGAGAATGAGCAGTTCTTC
14	TRBV19	TRBJ1-5	NA	NA	CASSISPSDQPQHF	TGTGCCAGTAGTATATCGCCTTCGGATCAGCCCCAGCATTTT
14	TRBV20-1	TRBJ1-5	NA	NA	CSAVRDRSNQPQHF	TGCAGTGCCGTGAGAGATAGAAGCAATCAGCCCCAGCATTTT
15	TRBV7-3	TRBJ2-1	NA	TRBD2	CASSLTAGTYNEQFF	TGTGCCAGCAGCTTAACAGCGGGGACTTACAATGAGCAGTTCTTC
12	TRBV20-1	TRBJ2-5	NA	NA	CSASSGQETQYF	TGCAGTGCTAGCTCTGGGCAAGAGACCCAGTACTTC
14	TRBV6-1	TRBJ1-2	few	NA	CASSPNGDVLGYTF	TGTGCCAGCAGCCCAAACGGGGACGTGTTGGGCTACACCTTC
12	TRBV7-2	TRBJ2-2	few	NA	CASSFRAGELFF	TGTGCCAGCAGCTTTCGTGCCGGGGAGCTGTTTTTT
16	TRBV7-8	TRBJ1-1	NA	TRBD1	CASSLLDRGVSTEAFF	TGTGCCAGCAGCTTATTGGACAGGGGGGTTAGCACTGAAGCTTTCTTT
15	TRBV19	TRBJ1-2	NA	TRBD1	CASSPTPRDRVGYTF	TGTGCCAGTAGTCCTACACCTAGGGACAGGGTTGGCTACACCTTC
13	TRBV18	TRBJ1-2	NA	TRBD1	CASSTDRDYGYTF	TGTGCCAGCTCAACAGACAGGGACTATGGCTACACCTTC
17	TRBV15	TRBJ2-1	NA	NA	CATSSSGVLAGYNEQFF	TGTGCCACCAGCTCCTCCGGGGTACTAGCTGGGTACAATGAGCAGTTCTTC
15	TRBV20-1	TRBJ1-6	few	NA	CSARSGTPLNSPLHF	TGCAGTGCTAGATCGGGGACCCCCCTTAATTCACCCCTCCACTTT
14	TRBV20-1	TRBJ2-7	few	TRBD1	CSAFKPGGRDEQYF	TGCAGTGCTTTTAAACCAGGGGGCCGAGACGAGCAGTACTTC
15	TRBV27	TRBJ1-1	few	TRBD1	CATSLLGQGNTEAFF	TGTGCCACATCTTTGTTGGGACAGGGGAACACTGAAGCTTTCTTT
13	TRBV7-3	TRBJ1-1	few	TRBD1	CASSNDRGGEAFF	TGTGCCAGCAGCAACGACAGGGGTGGAGAAGCTTTCTTT
15	TRBV7-2	TRBJ2-5	NA	NA	CASSLGGMGRETQYF	TGTGCCAGCAGCTTGGGCGGAATGGGTCGGGAGACCCAGTACTTC
15	TRBV20-1	TRBJ2-1	few	TRBD2	CSARPGTSYDNEQFF	TGCAGTGCTAGACCCGGGACTAGCTATGACAATGAGCAGTTCTTC
17	TRBV15	TRBJ2-7	NA	TRBD1	CATSRDFGDRGSHEQYF	TGTGCCACCAGCAGAGATTTTGGGGACAGGGGTTCCCACGAGCAGTACTTC
12	TRBV7-2	TRBJ1-2	few	TRBD1	CASSQDRAGYTF	TGTGCCAGCAGTCAGGACAGGGCTGGCTACACCTTC
11	TRBV20-1	TRBJ2-1	NA	NA	CSASGIDEQFF	TGCAGTGCGAGCGGCATCGATGAGCAGTTCTTC
15	TRBV28	TRBJ2-7	NA	NA	CASSSPGGASYEQYF	TGTGCCAGCAGTTCCCCTGGGGGGGCTTCCTACGAGCAGTACTTC
17	TRBV10-2	TRBJ2-5	NA	TRBD2	CASSVLAGGRGGETQYF	TGCGCCAGCAGTGTCCTAGCGGGAGGTCGCGGCGGAGAGACCCAGTACTTC
12	TRBV20-1	TRBJ1-1	NA	NA	CSATQGALEAFF	TGCAGTGCTACACAGGGAGCCCTCGAAGCTTTCTTT
15	TRBV6-5	TRBJ1-5	NA	NA	CASSYRGVSNQPQHF	TGTGCCAGCAGTTACCGGGGGGTAAGCAATCAGCCCCAGCATTTT